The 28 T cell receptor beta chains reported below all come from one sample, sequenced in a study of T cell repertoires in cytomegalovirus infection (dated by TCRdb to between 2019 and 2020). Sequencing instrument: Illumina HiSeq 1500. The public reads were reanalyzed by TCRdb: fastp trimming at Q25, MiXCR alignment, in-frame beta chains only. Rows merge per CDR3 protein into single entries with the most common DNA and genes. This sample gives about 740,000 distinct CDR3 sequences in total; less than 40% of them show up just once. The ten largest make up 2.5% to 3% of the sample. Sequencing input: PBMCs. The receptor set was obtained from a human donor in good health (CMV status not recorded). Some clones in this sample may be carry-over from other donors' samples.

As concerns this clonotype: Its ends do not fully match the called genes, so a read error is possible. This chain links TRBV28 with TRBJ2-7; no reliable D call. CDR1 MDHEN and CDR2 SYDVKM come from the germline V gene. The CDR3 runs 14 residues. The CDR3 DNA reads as TGTGCCAGCATTTTAGGCTGGACGGGCTACGAGCAGTACTTC. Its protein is CASILGWTGYEQYF.

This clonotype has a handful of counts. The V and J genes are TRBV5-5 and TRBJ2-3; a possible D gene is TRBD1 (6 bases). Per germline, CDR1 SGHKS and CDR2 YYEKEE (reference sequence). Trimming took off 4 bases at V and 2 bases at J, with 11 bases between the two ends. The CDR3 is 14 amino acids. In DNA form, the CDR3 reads TGTGCCAGCAGCACCGGGACAAACACAGATACGCAGTATTTT. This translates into CASSTGTNTDTQYF.

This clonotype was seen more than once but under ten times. CDR3 DNA sequence: TGTGCCAGCAGCCAAACGACTAGCGGGACGTATGAGCAGTTCTTC. This sequence encodes CASSQTTSGTYEQFF. The J gene is TRBJ2-1, the V gene TRBV7-6; 11 bases fit TRBD2. The junction had 8 bases not matched to a gene; V was cut back by 5 bases and J by 8 bases. Germline V CDR1 and CDR2: SGHVS, FNYEAQ. This CDR3 comprises 15 residues.

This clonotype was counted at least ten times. CDR3 DNA: TGTGCCAGCAGCTCGCTAGCGCAAAGCTCCTACAATGAGCAGTTCTTC. Amino acids: CASSSLAQSSYNEQFF. The gene calls are TRBV7-2 and TRBJ2-1; D is perhaps TRBD2 (6 bases). V lost 4 bases to trimming and J lost 0 bases, with 13 bases between them. There are 16 residues in the CDR3. CDR1 SGHTA and CDR2 FQGNSA come from the germline V gene.

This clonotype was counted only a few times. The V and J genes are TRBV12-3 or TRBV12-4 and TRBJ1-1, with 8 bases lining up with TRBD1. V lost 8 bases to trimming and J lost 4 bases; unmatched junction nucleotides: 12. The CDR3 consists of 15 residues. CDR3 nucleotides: TGTGCCAGCGGGTTCTCAGGACAGGGAAGCACTGAAGCTTTCTTT. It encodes CASGFSGQGSTEAFF.

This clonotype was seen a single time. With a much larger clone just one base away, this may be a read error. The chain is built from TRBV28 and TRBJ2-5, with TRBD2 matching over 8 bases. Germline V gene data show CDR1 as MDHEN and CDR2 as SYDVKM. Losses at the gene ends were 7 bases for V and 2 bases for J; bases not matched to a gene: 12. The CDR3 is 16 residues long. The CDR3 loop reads CASISPGLAVQETQYF. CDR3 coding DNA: TGTGCCAGCATTTCGCCCGGACTAGCAGTGCAAGAGACCCAGTACTTC.

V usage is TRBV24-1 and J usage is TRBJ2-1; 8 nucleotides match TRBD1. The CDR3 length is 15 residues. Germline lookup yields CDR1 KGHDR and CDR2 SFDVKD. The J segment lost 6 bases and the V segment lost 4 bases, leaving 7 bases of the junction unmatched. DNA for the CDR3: TGTGCCACCAGTGAAAGGACAGGGTTCTCCAATGAGCAGTTCTTC. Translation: CATSERTGFSNEQFF.

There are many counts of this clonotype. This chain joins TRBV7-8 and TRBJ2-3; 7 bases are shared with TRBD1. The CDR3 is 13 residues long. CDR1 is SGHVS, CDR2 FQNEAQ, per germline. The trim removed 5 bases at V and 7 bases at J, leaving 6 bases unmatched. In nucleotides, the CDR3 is TGTGCCAGCAGCAGCAAACAGGGGCATACGCAGTATTTT. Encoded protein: CASSSKQGHTQYF.

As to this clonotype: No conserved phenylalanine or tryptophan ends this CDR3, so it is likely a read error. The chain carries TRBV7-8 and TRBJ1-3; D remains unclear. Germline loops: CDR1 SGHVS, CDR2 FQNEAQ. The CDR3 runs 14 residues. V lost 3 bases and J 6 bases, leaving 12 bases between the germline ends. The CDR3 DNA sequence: TGTGCCAGCAGCTTGTTGGGCCTGTTAAACACCATATATTGT. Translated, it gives CASSLLGLLNTIYC.

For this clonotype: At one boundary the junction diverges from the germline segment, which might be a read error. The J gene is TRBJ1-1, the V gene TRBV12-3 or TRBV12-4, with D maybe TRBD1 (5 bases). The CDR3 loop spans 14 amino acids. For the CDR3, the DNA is TGTGCCAGCAGGTCCGGGACCTCGAACACTGACGCTTTCTTT. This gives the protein CASRSGTSNTDAFF.

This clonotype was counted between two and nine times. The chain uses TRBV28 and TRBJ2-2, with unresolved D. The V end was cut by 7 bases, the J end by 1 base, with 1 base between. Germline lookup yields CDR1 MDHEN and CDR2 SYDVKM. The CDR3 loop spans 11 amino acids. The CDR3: CASMNTGELFF. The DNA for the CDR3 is TGTGCCAGCATGAACACCGGGGAGCTGTTTTTT. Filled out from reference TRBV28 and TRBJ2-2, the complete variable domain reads DVKVTQSSRYLVKRTGEKVFLECVQDMDHENMFWYRQDPGLGLRLIYFSYDVKMKEKGDIPEGYSVSREKKERFSLILESASTNQTSMYLCASMNTGELFFGEGSRLTVL.

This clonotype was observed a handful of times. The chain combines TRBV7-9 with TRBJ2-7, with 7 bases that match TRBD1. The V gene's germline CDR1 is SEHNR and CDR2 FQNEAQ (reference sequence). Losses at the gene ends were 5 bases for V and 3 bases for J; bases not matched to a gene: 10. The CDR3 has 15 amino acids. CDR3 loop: CASSPTGARFYEQYF. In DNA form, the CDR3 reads TGTGCCAGCAGCCCTACAGGGGCGAGGTTCTACGAGCAGTACTTC. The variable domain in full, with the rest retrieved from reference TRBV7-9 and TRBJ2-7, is DTGVSQNPRHKITKRGQNVTFRCDPISEHNRLYWYRQTLGQGPEFLTYFQNEAQLEKSRLLSDRFSAERPKGSFSTLEIQRTEQGDSAMYLCASSPTGARFYEQYFGPGTRLTVT.

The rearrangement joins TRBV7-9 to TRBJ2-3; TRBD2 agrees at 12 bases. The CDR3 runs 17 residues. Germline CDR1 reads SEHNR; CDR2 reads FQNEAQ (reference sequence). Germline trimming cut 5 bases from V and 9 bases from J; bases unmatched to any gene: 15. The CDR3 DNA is TGTGCCAGCAGCCCAGACTGGGGACTAGCGGGCGAGGAGACGCAGTATTTT. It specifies CASSPDWGLAGEETQYF.

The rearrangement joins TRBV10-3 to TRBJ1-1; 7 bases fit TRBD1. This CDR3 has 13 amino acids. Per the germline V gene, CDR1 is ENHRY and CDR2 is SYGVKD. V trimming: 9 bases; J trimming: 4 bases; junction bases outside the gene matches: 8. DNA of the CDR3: TGTGCCATGGCACCGGACAGGAGCACTGAAGCTTTCTTT. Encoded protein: CAMAPDRSTEAFF.

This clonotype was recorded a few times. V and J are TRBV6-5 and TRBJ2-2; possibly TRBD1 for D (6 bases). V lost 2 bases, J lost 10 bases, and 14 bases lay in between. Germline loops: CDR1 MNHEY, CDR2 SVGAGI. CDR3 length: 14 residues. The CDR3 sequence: CASSYGIDRLELFF. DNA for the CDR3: TGTGCCAGCAGTTACGGTATCGACAGGTTGGAGCTGTTTTTT.

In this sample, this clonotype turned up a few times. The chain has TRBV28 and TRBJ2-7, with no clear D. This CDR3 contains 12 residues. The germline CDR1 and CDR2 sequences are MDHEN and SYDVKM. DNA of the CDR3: TGTGTCATACGCGGTCTAGGGTACGAGCAGTACTTC. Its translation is CVIRGLGYEQYF. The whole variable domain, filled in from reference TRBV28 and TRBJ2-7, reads DVKVTQSSRYLVKRTGEKVFLECVQDMDHENMFWYRQDPGLGLRLIYFSYDVKMKEKGDIPEGYSVSREKKERFSLILESASTNQTSMYLCVIRGLGYEQYFGPGTRLTVT.

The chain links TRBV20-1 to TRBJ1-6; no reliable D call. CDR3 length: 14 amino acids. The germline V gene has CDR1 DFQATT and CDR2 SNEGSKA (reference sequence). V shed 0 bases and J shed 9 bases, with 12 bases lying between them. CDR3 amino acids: CSARDRASGSPLHF. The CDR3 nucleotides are TGCAGTGCTAGAGATAGGGCTTCCGGTTCACCCCTCCACTTT.

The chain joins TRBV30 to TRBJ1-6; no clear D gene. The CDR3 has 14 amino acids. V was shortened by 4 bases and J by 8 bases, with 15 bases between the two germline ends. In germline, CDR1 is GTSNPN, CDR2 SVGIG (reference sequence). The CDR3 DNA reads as TGTGCCTGGACCGACATCGGTAGTGATTCACCCCTCCACTTT. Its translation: CAWTDIGSDSPLHF.

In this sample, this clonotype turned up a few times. The CDR3 sequence is CASTRQPTNEQFF. The CDR3 DNA reads TGTGCCAGCACCCGGCAGCCGACCAATGAGCAGTTCTTC. V usage is TRBV28 and J usage is TRBJ2-1; D remains unclear. The CDR3 consists of 13 residues. Germline assignment: CDR1 MDHEN and CDR2 SYDVKM. V was trimmed by 7 bases and J by 6 bases, leaving 13 bases between them.

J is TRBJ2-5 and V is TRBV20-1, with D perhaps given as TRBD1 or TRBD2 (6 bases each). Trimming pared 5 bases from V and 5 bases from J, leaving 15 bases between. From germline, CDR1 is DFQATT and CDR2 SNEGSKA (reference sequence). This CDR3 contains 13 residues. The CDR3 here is CSALPQGRETQYF. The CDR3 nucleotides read TGCAGTGCTCTACCTCAGGGGAGGGAGACCCAGTACTTC.

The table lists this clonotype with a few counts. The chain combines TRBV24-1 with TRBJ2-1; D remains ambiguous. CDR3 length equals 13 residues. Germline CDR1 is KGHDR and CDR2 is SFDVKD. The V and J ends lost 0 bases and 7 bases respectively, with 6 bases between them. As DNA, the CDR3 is TGTGCCACCAGTGATTTGTGGGGTAATGAGCAGTTCTTC. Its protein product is CATSDLWGNEQFF.

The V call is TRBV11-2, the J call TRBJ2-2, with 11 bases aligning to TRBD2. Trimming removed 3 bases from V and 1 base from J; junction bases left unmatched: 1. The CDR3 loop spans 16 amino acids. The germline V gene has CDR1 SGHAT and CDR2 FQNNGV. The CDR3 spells CASSFGTSGNTGELFF. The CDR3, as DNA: TGTGCCAGCAGCTTTGGGACTAGCGGGAACACCGGGGAGCTGTTTTTT.

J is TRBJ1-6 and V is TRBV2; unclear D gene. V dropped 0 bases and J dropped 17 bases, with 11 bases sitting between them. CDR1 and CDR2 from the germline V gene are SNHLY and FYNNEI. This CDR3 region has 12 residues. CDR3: CASSEAHKTVHF. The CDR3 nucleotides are TGTGCCAGCAGTGAAGCCCACAAAACGGTCCACTTT. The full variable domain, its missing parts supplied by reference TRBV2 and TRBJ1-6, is EPEVTQTPSHQVTQMGQEVILRCVPISNHLYFYWYRQILGQKVEFLVSFYNNEISEKSEIFDDQFSVERPDGSNFTLKIRSTKLEDSAMYFCASSEAHKTVHFGNGTRLTVT.

The CDR3 DNA reads TGCAGTGCGAGGGACTCTATATCACAGATAACGCAGTATTTT. Amino acid sequence: CSARDSISQITQYF. The V and J genes are TRBV20-1 and TRBJ2-3; the D gene is possibly TRBD2 (6 bases). The germline gives CDR1 DFQATT, CDR2 SNEGSKA (reference sequence). CDR3 size: 14 residues. V was cut by 6 bases and J by 9 bases, with 22 bases left in between.

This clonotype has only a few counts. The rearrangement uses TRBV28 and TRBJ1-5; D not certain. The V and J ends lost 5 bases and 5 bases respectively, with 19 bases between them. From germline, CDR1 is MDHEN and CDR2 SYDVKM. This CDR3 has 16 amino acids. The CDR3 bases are TGTGCCAGCAGTGTAACCGGGCCCGGACGGTATCAGCCCCAGCATTTT. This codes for CASSVTGPGRYQPQHF.

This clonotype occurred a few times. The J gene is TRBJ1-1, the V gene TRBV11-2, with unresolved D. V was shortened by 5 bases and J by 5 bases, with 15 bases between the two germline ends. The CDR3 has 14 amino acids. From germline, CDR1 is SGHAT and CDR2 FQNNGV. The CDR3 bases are TGTGCCAGCAGCCTGAACGGGGTCTTGACTGAAGCTTTCTTT. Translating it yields CASSLNGVLTEAFF.

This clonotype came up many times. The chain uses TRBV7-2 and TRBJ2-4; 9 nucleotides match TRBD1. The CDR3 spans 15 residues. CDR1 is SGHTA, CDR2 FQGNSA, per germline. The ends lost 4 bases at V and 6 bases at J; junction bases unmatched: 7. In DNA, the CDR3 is TGTGCCAGCAGCTATCCGGGACAGGGAATAAACATTCAGTACTTC. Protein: CASSYPGQGINIQYF.

The CDR3 protein is CASSLLFAGFSYNEQFF. The CDR3 DNA sequence: TGTGCCAGCAGTTTACTTTTTGCGGGATTTTCCTACAATGAGCAGTTCTTC. The J gene is TRBJ2-1, the V gene TRBV28; D is perhaps TRBD2 (6 bases). CDR3 size: 17 residues. Germline V gene sequence: CDR1 MDHEN, CDR2 SYDVKM. V shed 2 bases and J shed 1 base, with 15 bases lying between them.